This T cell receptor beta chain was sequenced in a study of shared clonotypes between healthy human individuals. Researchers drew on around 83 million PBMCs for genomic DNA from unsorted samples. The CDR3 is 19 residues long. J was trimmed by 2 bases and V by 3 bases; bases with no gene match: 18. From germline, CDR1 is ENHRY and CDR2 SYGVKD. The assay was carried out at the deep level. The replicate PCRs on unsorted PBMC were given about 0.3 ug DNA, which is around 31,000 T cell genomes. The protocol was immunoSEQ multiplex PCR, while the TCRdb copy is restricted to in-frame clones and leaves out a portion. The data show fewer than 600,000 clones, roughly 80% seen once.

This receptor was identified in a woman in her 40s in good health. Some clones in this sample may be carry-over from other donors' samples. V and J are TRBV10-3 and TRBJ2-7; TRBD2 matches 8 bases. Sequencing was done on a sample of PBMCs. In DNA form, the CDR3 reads TGTGCCATCAGTGAAGATATGAGGGTGGGTAGCGGGACGCCCTACGAGCAGTACTTC. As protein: CAISEDMRVGSGTPYEQYF.